Listed here are 16 T cell receptor beta chains from one sample, sequenced in a study of T-cell memory formation after mild COVID-19. TCRdb called the 5' RACE reads again in MiXCR, with one record for every CDR3 protein. The sample contains about 68,000 distinct CDR3 sequences, roughly 17% of which appear only once. The sample consisted of PBMCs or a T cell subset sorted from them (not recorded which). The receptors were sampled from an adult woman who had mild COVID-19 (a few samples of this study predate the infection). Cell type and time point are not known.

This clonotype has more than one count but fewer than ten. The junction departs from the called germline gene at one end, perhaps through a read error. This chain joins TRBV6-5 and TRBJ2-7; D perhaps matches TRBD1 (6 bases). Germline V gives CDR1 MNHEY, CDR2 SVGAGI. The length of the CDR3 is 13 residues. CDR3 region: CASSLGHSSEQYF. Here the CDR3 DNA reads TGTGCCAGCAGCTTGGGACATTCCTCCGAGCAGTACTTC.

The chain uses TRBV2 and TRBJ2-7, with unresolved D. CDR1 SNHLY and CDR2 FYNNEI come from the germline V gene. V was cut by 7 bases and J by 5 bases, with 21 bases left in between. The length of the CDR3 is 15 residues. The CDR3 DNA reads as TGTGCCAGCACCCCTACCCAAACAGTGTCCAACGAGCAGTACTTC. As protein: CASTPTQTVSNEQYF.

The chain combines TRBV7-8 with TRBJ1-2; D gene ambiguous. V shed 2 bases and J shed 6 bases, with 13 bases lying between them. This CDR3 contains 14 residues. Germline CDR1 reads SGHVS; CDR2 reads FQNEAQ. CDR3 nucleotides: TGTGCCAGCAGCTTATTAGGGATAGCCGATGGCTACACCTTC. This gives the protein CASSLLGIADGYTF.

This clonotype was counted between two and nine times. V is TRBV24-1 and J is TRBJ2-2; 8 bases are a match to TRBD1. The germline CDR1 and CDR2 sequences are KGHDR and SFDVKD. With 7 bases clipped from V and 2 bases from J, the junction kept 8 bases outside the gene matches. The CDR3 runs to 16 residues. The CDR3 DNA is TGTGCCACCAGCCCGTGGGGACAGGATAACACCGGGGAGCTGTTTTTT. Protein product: CATSPWGQDNTGELFF.

A note on this clonotype: The junction departs from germline at one end; a sequencing error may be responsible. The rearrangement uses TRBV15 and TRBJ2-7, with D uncertain. There are 13 residues in the CDR3. Germline assignment: CDR1 LNHNV and CDR2 YYDKDF (reference sequence). CDR3 DNA: TGTGCCACCAGCGGAGACGGCGCCTACGAGCAGTACTTC. This sequence encodes CATSGDGAYEQYF.

This clonotype was seen a single time. The J gene is TRBJ1-2, the V gene TRBV4-1, with D perhaps TRBD1 (6 bases). The V gene's germline CDR1 is MGHRA and CDR2 YSYEKL. The V and J ends lost 4 bases and 8 bases respectively, with 26 bases between them. The CDR3 totals 17 residues. The CDR3: CASSPPSSTDRIQGYTF. In nucleotides, the CDR3 is TGCGCCAGCAGCCCTCCGAGCAGTACAGACAGGATACAGGGCTACACCTTC.

The genes are TRBV7-9 and TRBJ1-2; no definite D call. V gave up 4 bases and J gave up 6 bases, with 18 bases separating them. The V gene's germline CDR1 is SEHNR and CDR2 FQNEAQ (reference sequence). This CDR3 is built from 15 residues. CDR3 DNA: TGTGCCAGCAGCTCCTCAGGAACCGAGGCCCATGGCTACACCTTC. Its translation is CASSSSGTEAHGYTF. The full variable domain, its missing parts supplied by reference TRBV7-9 and TRBJ1-2, is DTGVSQNPRHKITKRGQNVTFRCDPISEHNRLYWYRQTLGQGPEFLTYFQNEAQLEKSRLLSDRFSAERPKGSFSTLEIQRTEQGDSAMYLCASSSSGTEAHGYTFGSGTRLTVV.

This clonotype was seen a handful of times. V is TRBV12-3 or TRBV12-4 and J is TRBJ2-3, with D tentatively TRBD1 or TRBD2 (6 bases each). Trimming stripped 6 bases from V and 2 bases from J, with 18 bases between. This CDR3 comprises 16 residues. The CDR3: CASRMGKGGHTDTQYF. In DNA, the CDR3 is TGTGCCAGCAGGATGGGAAAGGGGGGCCACACAGATACGCAGTATTTT.

Only a few counts were recorded for this clonotype. The CDR3 DNA is TGTGCCATCAGTGGAGAGGGCGGTTCGGGGAATTCACCCCTCCACTTT. Translation gives CAISGEGGSGNSPLHF. V is TRBV10-3 and J is TRBJ1-6; no firm D call. V was trimmed by 4 bases and J by 7 bases, leaving 17 bases between them. Germline V CDR1 and CDR2: ENHRY, SYGVKD. The CDR3 contains 16 residues.

V and J are TRBV11-2 and TRBJ2-1; D not certain. The length of the CDR3 is 13 residues. Trimming removed 3 bases at V and 4 bases at J, with 7 bases between. Germline lookup yields CDR1 SGHAT and CDR2 FQNNGV. CDR3 sequence: CASSLPVYNEQFF. The CDR3 region has the DNA TGTGCCAGCAGCTTGCCAGTATACAATGAGCAGTTCTTC.

This chain connects TRBV4-1 to TRBJ2-3; 12 bases align to TRBD2. The CDR3 covers 18 residues. Germline V gene data show CDR1 as MGHRA and CDR2 as YSYEKL. The V gene end was trimmed by 2 bases and the J gene end by 0 bases; junction bases not matched to a gene: 6. The CDR3 DNA sequence: TGCGCCAGCAGCCAAACTAGCGGGGGGACCCTTAGCACAGATACGCAGTATTTT. Amino acids: CASSQTSGGTLSTDTQYF.

This clonotype was seen only a few times. The chain has TRBV12-3 or TRBV12-4 and TRBJ2-1; 9 nucleotides match TRBD2. V was clipped by 6 bases and J by 7 bases; unmatched bases: 13. This CDR3 contains 16 residues. Written as DNA, the CDR3 is TGTGCCAGCAGCACCATAGCGGGAGAGGCTAGGAATGAGCAGTTCTTC. As protein: CASSTIAGEARNEQFF.

The chain is built from TRBV4-3 and TRBJ2-7; possibly TRBD2 for D (6 bases). The CDR3 consists of 16 residues. With 1 base removed from V and 5 bases from J, the gap between germline ends came to 18 bases. Germline CDR1 and CDR2: LGHNA and YSLEER. The CDR3 DNA is TGCGCCAGCAGCCAAGGGTGGAGGGATGAATTGAACGAGCAGTACTTC. Translated: CASSQGWRDELNEQYF.

The rearrangement joins TRBV7-9 to TRBJ2-5; no firm D call. The CDR3 is 14 residues long. V was cut by 5 bases and J by 4 bases, with 14 bases left in between. In germline, CDR1 is SEHNR, CDR2 FQNEAQ (reference sequence). The CDR3 bases are TGTGCCAGCAGCCTTAGAGACGGGTTAGAGACCCAGTACTTC. Translating it yields CASSLRDGLETQYF.

This clonotype has only a few counts. The rearrangement links TRBV4-1 to TRBJ1-2, with 7 bases matching TRBD1. The germline V gene has CDR1 MGHRA and CDR2 YSYEKL. The CDR3 runs 12 residues. With 1 base clipped from V and 8 bases from J, the junction kept 1 base outside the gene matches. CDR3 residues: CASSQGGGGYTF. The DNA of the CDR3 is TGCGCCAGCAGCCAAGGAGGGGGCGGCTACACCTTC.

This clonotype was recorded at least ten times. CDR3 loop: CASSPSYEQYF. As DNA, the CDR3 is TGTGCCAGCAGCCCCTCCTACGAGCAGTACTTC. The rearrangement uses TRBV6-2 or TRBV6-3 and TRBJ2-7; no reliable D call. V lost 6 bases to trimming and J lost 0 bases, with 3 bases between them. This CDR3 has 11 residues. Germline CDR1 is MNHEY and CDR2 is SVGEGT.